The rows below give T cell receptor beta chains drawn from one sample of a study of blood T cell repertoires in COVID-19. TCRdb's copy holds only in-frame clones and misses some; the assay was immunoSEQ multiplex PCR. The table includes 35,000 to 45,000 clones, roughly 92% detected once. The specimen was peripheral blood. These receptors were obtained from a man aged 50-60 years with COVID-19, enrolled during active disease. The CDR3 runs from the conserved cysteine through the conserved F or W. The order of the fields is V gene, CDR3 protein.

TRBV4-1	CASSQEFRTNTDTQYF
TRBV2	CASSELGVGREKLFF
TRBV6-6	CASSPRETQYF
TRBV30	CAWRTSGRGDEQFF
TRBV5-1	CASSLGGLAGEETQYF
TRBV4-2	CASSQQAGGLYYEQYF
TRBV7-3	CASSLTGGDTDTQYF
TRBV3-1/TRBV3-2	CASSSQGFSSYNSPLHF
TRBV2	CASSEGTSPNNEQFF
TRBV19	CASSISSGLAGVEQYF
TRBV3-1/TRBV3-2	CASSDPLRQGSNTEAFF
TRBV27	CASSLGGKGHGYTF
TRBV6-5	CASSTPWEGELFF
TRBV4-1	CASSQVSGLNTEAFF
TRBV21-1	CASSIVTGANSPLHF
TRBV7-2	CASSLTAGSNQPQHF
TRBV4-1	CASSQAQGSGNTIYF
TRBV19	CASSMALAGGPYEQFF
TRBV5-1	CASSLGTGGVTRKLFF
TRBV6-4	CATRVSGSTYNEQFF
TRBV4-2	CASSQNGQGANTQYF
TRBV5-4	CASTDRGNFGTEAFF
TRBV11-2	CASSLFRDRRSGEKLFF
TRBV5-5	CASSLGSLGSYTF
TRBV7-3	CASSAGANYGYTF
TRBV30	CAWAKDYGYTF
TRBV7-9	CAVGAGLDGYTF
TRBV30	CAWSDRGQGLTNYGYTF
TRBV5-5	CASSSLRTAYEQYF
TRBV19	CASSIGFGRTGNTEAFF
TRBV19	CASSLWRSEYNEQFF
TRBV20-1	CSASPGLAVQIHNEQFF
TRBV21-1	CASSKMSQREVKNIQYF
TRBV10-3	CAISETSGDTGELFF
TRBV5-4	CASSLLTSGIGGGPKAQYF
TRBV28	CASSFAVTEAFF
TRBV7-8	CASSLAGGAGDTQYF
TRBV2	CASNPGLPGGDEQFF
TRBV6-5	CASRRGGGYEQYF
TRBV29-1	CSVGRQSYNEQFF
TRBV4-1	CASSQTLTGITEAFF
TRBV7-8	CASSPTGQGDQPQHF
TRBV5-1	CASSLVREGETQYF
TRBV5-1	CASSDLTSGRLPETQYF
TRBV7-9	CASSSRLAGVGELFF
TRBV29-1	CSVRLAGAYNEQFF
TRBV28	CASSLVGLARQTQYF
TRBV25-1	CASSPGHPYEQYF
TRBV6-5	CASRRDIAYEQYF
TRBV29-1	CSVEDRDYGYTF
TRBV3-1/TRBV3-2	CASSLTDRGNEQFF
TRBV5-7	CASSCVPSGSYEQYF
TRBV4-1	CASSQIAGVGAAQYF
TRBV4-3	CASSQRTTQSTDTQYF
TRBV10-3	CAITQTGGSYNEQFF